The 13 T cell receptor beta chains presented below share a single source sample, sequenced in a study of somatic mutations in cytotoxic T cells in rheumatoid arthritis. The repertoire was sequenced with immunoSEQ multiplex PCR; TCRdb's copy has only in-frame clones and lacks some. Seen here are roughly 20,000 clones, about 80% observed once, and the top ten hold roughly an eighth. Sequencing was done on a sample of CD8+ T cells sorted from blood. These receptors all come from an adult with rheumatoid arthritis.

As DNA, the CDR3 is TGTGCCATCAGTGGCCAAGGGGGGAATGAGCAGTTCTTC. Encoded protein: CAISGQGGNEQFF. J is TRBJ2-1 and V is TRBV10-3; D might be TRBD1 or TRBD2, each matching 6 bases. The CDR3 has 13 amino acids. Germline CDR1 is ENHRY and CDR2 is SYGVKD. V was clipped by 4 bases and J by 7 bases, with 11 bases between them.

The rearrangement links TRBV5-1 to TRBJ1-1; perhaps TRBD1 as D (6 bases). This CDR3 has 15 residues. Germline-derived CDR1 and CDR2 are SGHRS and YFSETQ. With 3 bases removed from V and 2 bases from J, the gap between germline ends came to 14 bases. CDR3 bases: TGCGCCAGCAGCTACCAACGGGGGGCTAACACTGAAGCTTTCTTT. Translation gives CASSYQRGANTEAFF.

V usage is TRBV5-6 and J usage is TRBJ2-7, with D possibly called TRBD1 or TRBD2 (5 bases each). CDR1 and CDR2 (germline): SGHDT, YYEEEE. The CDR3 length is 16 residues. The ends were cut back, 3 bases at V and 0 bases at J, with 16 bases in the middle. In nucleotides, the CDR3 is TGTGCCAGCAGCTCGACCCCAGGGAGTACCTCCTACGAGCAGTACGTC. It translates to CASSSTPGSTSYEQYV.

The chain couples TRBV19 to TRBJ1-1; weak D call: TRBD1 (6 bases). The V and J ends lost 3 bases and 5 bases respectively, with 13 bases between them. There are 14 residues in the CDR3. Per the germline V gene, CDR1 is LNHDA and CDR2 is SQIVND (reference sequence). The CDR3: CASSIVGGGTEAFF. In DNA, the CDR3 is TGTGCCAGTAGTATTGTAGGGGGAGGGACTGAAGCTTTCTTT.

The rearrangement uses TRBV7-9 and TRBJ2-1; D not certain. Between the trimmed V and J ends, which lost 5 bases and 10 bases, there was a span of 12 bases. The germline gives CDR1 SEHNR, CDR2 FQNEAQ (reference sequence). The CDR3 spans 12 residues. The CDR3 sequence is CASSLAVREQFF. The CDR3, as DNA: TGTGCCAGCAGCCTGGCGGTGCGCGAGCAGTTCTTC.

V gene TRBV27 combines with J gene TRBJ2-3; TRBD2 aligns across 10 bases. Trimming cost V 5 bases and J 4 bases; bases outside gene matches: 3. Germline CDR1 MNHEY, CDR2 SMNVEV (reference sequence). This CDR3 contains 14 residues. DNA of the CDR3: TGTGCCAGCAGTAGCGGGAGGGCCCCAGATACGCAGTATTTT. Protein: CASSSGRAPDTQYF.

The CDR3: CASSLNAVGHDSPLHF. DNA of the CDR3: TGTGCCAGCAGCTTAAACGCGGTAGGGCATGATTCACCCCTCCACTTT. The V call is TRBV11-1, the J call TRBJ1-6; D is uncertain. The CDR3 has 16 residues. Germline V gives CDR1 SGHAT, CDR2 FQDESV (reference sequence). Trimming removed 2 bases at V and 8 bases at J, with 16 bases between.

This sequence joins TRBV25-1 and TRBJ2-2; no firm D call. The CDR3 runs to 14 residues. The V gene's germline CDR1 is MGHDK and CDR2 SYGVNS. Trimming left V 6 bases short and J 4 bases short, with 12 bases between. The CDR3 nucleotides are TGTGCCAGCAGCTCCGATGACGCCACCGGGGAGCTGTTTTTT. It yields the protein CASSSDDATGELFF.

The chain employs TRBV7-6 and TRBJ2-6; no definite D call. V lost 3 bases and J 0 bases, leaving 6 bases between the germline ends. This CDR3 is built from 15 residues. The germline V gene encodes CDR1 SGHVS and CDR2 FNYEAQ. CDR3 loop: CASSFPRSGANVLTF. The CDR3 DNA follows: TGTGCCAGCAGCTTTCCCCGCTCTGGGGCCAACGTCCTGACTTTC.

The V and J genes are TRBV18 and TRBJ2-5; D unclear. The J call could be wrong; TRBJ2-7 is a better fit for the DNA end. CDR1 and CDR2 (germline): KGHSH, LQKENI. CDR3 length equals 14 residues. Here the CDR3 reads CASSRPGPSYEQYF. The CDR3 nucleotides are TGTGCCAGCTCACGACCGGGCCCTAGCTACGAGCAGTACTTC.

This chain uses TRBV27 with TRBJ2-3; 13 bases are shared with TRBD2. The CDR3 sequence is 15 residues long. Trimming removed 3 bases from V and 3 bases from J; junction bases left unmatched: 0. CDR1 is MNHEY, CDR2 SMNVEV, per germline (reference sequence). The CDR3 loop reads CASSLTSGRTDTQYF. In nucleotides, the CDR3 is TGTGCCAGCAGTTTGACTAGCGGGAGGACAGATACGCAGTATTTT.

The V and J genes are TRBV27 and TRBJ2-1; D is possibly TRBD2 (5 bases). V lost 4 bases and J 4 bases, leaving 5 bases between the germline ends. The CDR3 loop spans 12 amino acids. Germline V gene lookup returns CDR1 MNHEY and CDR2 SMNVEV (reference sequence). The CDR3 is CASSSGYNEQFF. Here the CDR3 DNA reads TGTGCCAGCAGTTCGGGGTACAATGAGCAGTTCTTC.

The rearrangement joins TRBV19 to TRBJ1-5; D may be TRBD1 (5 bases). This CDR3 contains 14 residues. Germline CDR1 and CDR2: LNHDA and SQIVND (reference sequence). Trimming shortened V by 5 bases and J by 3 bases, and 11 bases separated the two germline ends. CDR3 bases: TGTGCCAGTAGTTCAAGGGGTTTCAATCAGCCCCAGCATTTT. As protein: CASSSRGFNQPQHF.